This T cell receptor beta chain is from a study of blood T cells in healthy people across ages. Study observations and caveats: Age showed a roughly linear inverse relationship with TCR beta diversity per million T cells.

The individuals who served as donors were healthy Caucasians living in Russia, aged about 6 to 100. Peripheral blood from each donor was collected in a volume of approximately 9.2 milliliters. The table lists this clonotype with many counts. Its antigen remains unknown. Per germline, CDR1 SGHRS and CDR2 YFSETQ. The CDR3 has 14 residues. V shed 0 bases, J shed 3 bases, and the junction held 2 bases outside the gene matches. A sample-barcoded 5' primer and a J-beta primer mix were used in a second PCR of roughly 6 to 11 cycles. All cDNA molecules were each tagged by a template-switch adaptor with 12 random nucleotides. TCRdb redid the calling of the 5' RACE reads with MiXCR, one entry per CDR3 protein. The sample lists approximately 900,000 distinct CDR3 sequences; 40% to 60% were seen once.

The origin of this receptor is a young man in good health. The V gene is TRBV5-1, the J gene TRBJ2-5; 7 bases line up with TRBD1. Material: blood. The CDR3 DNA sequence: TGCGCCAGCAGCTTGGTTGGACAGGAAGAGACCCAGTACTTC. Translating it yields CASSLVGQEETQYF.